These 10 T cell receptor beta chains came from one sample sequenced in a study of STAT5B mutations in CD4+ large granular lymphocyte leukemia. Repertoires were generated with immunoSEQ multiplex PCR, while TCRdb's copy carries only in-frame clones and drops some. The top ten hold less than 0.3% of the sample, which has 25,000 to 35,000 clones, approximately 74% seen once. The sequenced material came from CD4+ T cells from blood buffy coats. These TCRs come from a human donor in good health.

The chain has TRBV6-6 and TRBJ1-4; D unclear. The V end was cut by 8 bases, the J end by 5 bases, with 12 bases between. Germline CDR1 MNHNY, CDR2 SVGAGI (reference sequence). The CDR3 totals 13 residues. The CDR3: CASLDSNNEKLFF. Here the CDR3 DNA reads TGTGCCAGCCTGGATTCCAACAATGAAAAACTGTTTTTT.

This clone has only a few counts. The gene calls are TRBV27 and TRBJ2-2; a possible D gene is TRBD1 (5 bases). This CDR3 contains 14 residues. V lost 5 bases, J lost 0 bases, and 7 bases lay in between. Germline V gives CDR1 MNHEY, CDR2 SMNVEV (reference sequence). This CDR3 reads CASSRQTNTGELFF. The CDR3 nucleotides read TGTGCCAGCAGTCGACAGACGAACACCGGGGAGCTGTTTTTT.

This rearrangement joins TRBV7-2 to TRBJ2-2; D not certain. V was cut by 5 bases and J by 0 bases, with 13 bases left in between. The CDR3 has 16 amino acids. Germline CDR1 reads SGHTA; CDR2 reads FQGNSA. The CDR3 here is CASSRFPVPNTGELFF. In nucleotides, the CDR3 is TGTGCCAGCAGCCGGTTCCCAGTTCCGAACACCGGGGAGCTGTTTTTT.

V and J are TRBV19 and TRBJ2-2, with 16 positions matching TRBD2. The germline V gene encodes CDR1 LNHDA and CDR2 SQIVND (reference sequence). The V and J ends lost 4 bases and 3 bases, in that order; junction bases with no gene match: 2. The CDR3 runs to 17 residues. This CDR3 is CASSTGLAGGYTGELFF. CDR3 DNA: TGTGCCAGTAGTACGGGACTAGCGGGAGGGTACACCGGGGAGCTGTTTTTT.

The chain carries TRBV6-6 and TRBJ2-7; 9 bases match TRBD1. V was pared by 5 bases and J by 1 base, with 6 bases of the junction left unmatched. The CDR3 is made up of 15 amino acids. Per the germline V gene, CDR1 is MNHNY and CDR2 is SVGAGI (reference sequence). The CDR3 DNA reads as TGTGCCAGCAGTCGCCCGGGACAGGGATCCTACGAGCAGTACTTC. It yields the protein CASSRPGQGSYEQYF.

V usage is TRBV30 and J usage is TRBJ1-6; D gene uncertain. Germline loops: CDR1 GTSNPN, CDR2 SVGIG (reference sequence). Trimming removed 2 bases from V and 7 bases from J, with 12 bases in between. The CDR3 is 14 residues long. CDR3 residues: CAWSKGGENSPLHF. CDR3 bases: TGTGCCTGGAGTAAGGGTGGAGAGAATTCACCCCTCCACTTT.

V is TRBV4-3 and J is TRBJ1-2; maybe TRBD1 (6 bases). The CDR3 consists of 15 residues. Germline V lookup: CDR1 LGHNA, CDR2 YSLEER. The ends were cut back, 1 base at V and 4 bases at J, with 13 bases in the middle. The CDR3 DNA follows: TGCGCCAGCAGCCAAGGGGGGCAGAGCCTCTATGGCTACACCTTC. This translates into CASSQGGQSLYGYTF.

This clone has just one count. The chain couples TRBV5-1 to TRBJ2-3, with 7 bases aligning to TRBD2. The CDR3 is made up of 17 amino acids. The V gene end was trimmed by 3 bases and the J gene end by 6 bases; junction bases not matched to a gene: 16. CDR1 and CDR2 from the germline V gene are SGHRS and YFSETQ. This chain's CDR3 is CASSWARRLAHWDTQYF. The CDR3 nucleotides read TGCGCCAGCAGCTGGGCCCGCCGACTAGCCCATTGGGATACGCAGTATTTT.

The chain has TRBV7-3 and TRBJ2-7; D may match TRBD1 or TRBD2 (5 bases each). Germline CDR1 SGHTA, CDR2 FQGTGA. Trimming shortened V by 1 base and J by 2 bases, and 12 bases separated the two germline ends. The CDR3 runs 15 residues. The CDR3 region has the DNA TGTGCCAGCAGCTTAAACCCCGGGACGACCTACGAGCAGTACTTC. This sequence encodes CASSLNPGTTYEQYF.

This rearrangement joins TRBV18 to TRBJ2-3, with D possibly TRBD1 on 6 matching bases. This CDR3 region has 17 residues. Trimming removed 0 bases from V and 2 bases from J, with 15 bases in between. Germline V CDR1 and CDR2: KGHSH, LQKENI. CDR3 nucleotides: TGTGCCAGCTCACCACCGGGCAGGGGACGGTACACAGATACGCAGTATTTT. Protein sequence: CASSPPGRGRYTDTQYF.